A selection of T cell receptor beta chains follows, all from one sample in a study of vaccination effects on CD4 cells after COVID-19. Generated by immunoSEQ multiplex PCR, the TCRdb table keeps only in-frame clones and is missing some. The repertoire consists of roughly 70,000 clones, with 73% occurring once and the leading ten covering about 5%. Their specific antigens are unknown. This specimen was CD4+ T cells from PBMCs cultured with HIV peptides, taken before COVID-19 vaccination. The source is a human donor who had a prior SARS-CoV-2 infection. Each CDR3 is given with its conserved first and last residue. A D gene is named only where the DNA matches it firmly. Not all rows give a size; the values are once, few, many and, for expanded clones, a class.

- | TRBJ2-7 | - | TRBV6-1 | TGTGCCAGCAGTGAAGCGCTTTCCCCAAACCTCTCCTACGAGCAGTACTTC | CASSEALSPNLSYEQYF
TRBD2 | TRBJ2-3 | - | TRBV5-1 | TGCGCCAGCAGCGGCAGCAGCGGGAGTATCGATACGCAGTATTTT | CASSGSSGSIDTQYF
- | TRBJ1-6 | few | TRBV7-2 | TGTGCCAGCAGCTTATATGAAAATTCACCCCTCCACTTT | CASSLYENSPLHF
- | TRBJ1-6 | - | TRBV30 | TGTGCCTGGATAGGCTCCTATAATTCACCCCTCCACTTT | CAWIGSYNSPLHF
- | TRBJ2-2 | - | TRBV12-2 | TGTGCAAGTCGCTCCGGGACAGGGCCCGGGGAGCTGTTTTTT | CASRSGTGPGELFF
- | TRBJ2-5 | - | TRBV5-1 | TGCGCCAGCAGCTTGATAGCGCTCCAAGAGACCCAGTACTTC | CASSLIALQETQYF
- | TRBJ2-7 | - | TRBV5-8 | TGTGCCAGCAGCTTGGATATGGGGGGTTTGTCCTACGAGCAGTACTTC | CASSLDMGGLSYEQYF
- | TRBJ2-3 | - | TRBV23-1 | TGCGCCAGCAGTCAAAACCGGGAGCCCCATACGCAGTATTTT | CASSQNREPHTQYF
TRBD1 | TRBJ2-2 | - | TRBV24-1 | TGCCCAAAGGGGGCCACCGGGGAGCTGTTTTTT | CPKGATGELFF
TRBD2 | TRBJ2-3 | - | TRBV9 | TGTGCCAGCAGCGTAGCGACTAGCAGTTCGGGCACAGATACGCAGTATTTT | CASSVATSSSGTDTQYF
- | TRBJ2-7 | once | TRBV7-2 | TGTGCCAGCAGCTTATTGGGCCTGGGGCAGTACTTC | CASSLLGLGQYF
TRBD2 | TRBJ2-1 | - | TRBV6-5 | TGTGCCAGCAGACTACTAGCGTTGGGCAATGAGCAGTTCTTC | CASRLLALGNEQFF
TRBD1 | TRBJ2-5 | - | TRBV24-1 | TGTGCCACCGGAAGGGGGACAGGAGGAGGGGAGACCCAGTACTTC | CATGRGTGGGETQYF
- | TRBJ2-2 | - | TRBV4-2 | TGTGCCAGCAGCATTGCCGCGGGAACCGGCGGGGAGCTGTTTTTT | CASSIAAGTGGELFF
- | TRBJ1-2 | once | TRBV9 | TGTGCCAGCAGCCCGCGGACCCAGTATGGCTACACCTTC | CASSPRTQYGYTF
- | TRBJ1-6 | - | TRBV11-1 | TGTGCCAGCAGCTTGCACGGGACGGGGTCACCCCTCCACTTT | CASSLHGTGSPLHF
- | TRBJ2-5 | - | TRBV27 | TGTGCCAGCAGTTTTCGGTTACGGGGAGAGACCCAGTACTTC | CASSFRLRGETQYF
TRBD2 | TRBJ2-3 | - | TRBV9 | TGTGCCAGCAGTGGAATGAGCGGGAGTCCAGATACGCAGTATTTT | CASSGMSGSPDTQYF
- | TRBJ1-4 | - | TRBV6-2/TRBV6-3 | TGTGCCAGCAGTGCTACGACAACTAATGAAAAACTGTTTTTT | CASSATTTNEKLFF
- | TRBJ2-3 | - | TRBV11-1 | TGTGCCAGCAGCCCCTCGAGGGGAGATACGCAGTATTTT | CASSPSRGDTQYF
TRBD1 | TRBJ1-2 | - | TRBV11-3 | TGTGCCAGCAGCCCAGCAGGGGGAATTGGCTATGGCTACACCTTC | CASSPAGGIGYGYTF
- | TRBJ2-1 | - | TRBV27 | TGTGCCAGCAGTTCCCGGGACCTATACAATGAGCAGTTCTTC | CASSSRDLYNEQFF
- | TRBJ1-3 | - | TRBV18 | TGTGCCAGCTCAGCGGACAGCTCTGGAAACACCATATATTTT | CASSADSSGNTIYF
- | TRBJ1-3 | - | TRBV29-1 | TGCAGCGTTGAAACCCTGGCCTCTGGAAACACCATATATTTT | CSVETLASGNTIYF
- | TRBJ2-1 | - | TRBV24-1 | TGTGCCACCAGTGGGTCGGGGGGCGTCCTCTCCTACAATGAGCAGTTCTTC | CATSGSGGVLSYNEQFF
TRBD2 | TRBJ2-1 | - | TRBV15 | TGTGCCACCAGCAGAGATAAGGGACTAGCGGGAGTAGGTGAGCAGTTCTTC | CATSRDKGLAGVGEQFF
- | TRBJ2-7 | - | TRBV19 | TGTGCCAGTAGTATAGGGGGGACCGCCTACGAGCAGTACTTC | CASSIGGTAYEQYF
- | TRBJ2-5 | - | TRBV29-1 | TGCAGCGTTGTTAGCGGCCAAGAGACCCAGTACTTC | CSVVSGQETQYF
TRBD1 | TRBJ2-2 | few | TRBV7-2 | TGTGCCAGCAGCTGGGACAGTGGGGTCGGGGAGCTGTTTTTT | CASSWDSGVGELFF
- | TRBJ1-6 | once | TRBV3-1/TRBV3-2 | TGTGCCAGCAGCCCCAGAGTCGACAATTCACCCCTCCACTTT | CASSPRVDNSPLHF
TRBD1 | TRBJ2-7 | - | TRBV6-5 | TGTGCCAGCAGCTTGGACAGGGAACGAGACGAGCAGTACTTC | CASSLDRERDEQYF